A single sample gave rise to the 32 T cell receptor beta chains below, sequenced in a study of T cell responses to AZD1222 COVID-19 vaccine (dated by TCRdb to about 2021). The time point label of this sample denotes: baseline before first vaccination. Libraries came from the immunoSEQ multiplex PCR assay. Sourced from immuneACCESS, this table was stored by TCRdb with only in-frame sequences that have V and J called. A share of the clones is absent; for the studies checked, an unresolved V gene accounts for under half, and the remainder has no known explanation. The sample yields approximately 85,000 clones; roughly 85% were counted once. Together, the top ten hold 6.3% of the sample. The material sequenced was peripheral blood, taken on day 0 of AZD1222 vaccination. The receptor set was obtained from an adult in good health.

The gene calls are TRBV29-1 and TRBJ1-1, with D perhaps TRBD1 (6 bases). Germline V gene data show CDR1 as SQVTM and CDR2 as ANQGSEA. This CDR3 comprises 12 residues. V was trimmed by 7 bases and J by 3 bases, leaving 12 bases between them. The CDR3 DNA reads as TGCAGCGCACAGGGTTGGGACACTGAAGCTTTCTTT. Translation gives CSAQGWDTEAFF.

This clone has just one count. The chain joins TRBV5-1 to TRBJ2-5; either TRBD1 or TRBD2 may fit D (5 bases each). CDR1 is SGHRS and CDR2 is YFSETQ in the germline V gene. The CDR3 runs 16 residues. Deletions cut 2 bases from V and 3 bases from J, with 17 bases between. The CDR3, as DNA: TGCGCCAGCAGCTTTTCGTCAGGGAGAAGAAAAGAGACCCAGTACTTC. Translated: CASSFSSGRRKETQYF.

The chain couples TRBV29-1 to TRBJ1-1, with D possibly matching TRBD1 (6 bases). The germline gives CDR1 SQVTM, CDR2 ANQGSEA. V lost 7 bases and J lost 1, with 10 bases in between. The CDR3 spans 12 residues. The chain's CDR3 is CSGQQGNTEAFF. CDR3 nucleotide sequence: TGCAGCGGTCAACAGGGGAACACTGAAGCTTTCTTT.

This chain joins TRBV2 and TRBJ1-1, with D unresolved. The germline V and J ends were trimmed by 3 bases and 5 bases, with 10 bases remaining between them. Germline values: CDR1 SNHLY, CDR2 FYNNEI. The length of the CDR3 is 13 residues. The CDR3 reads CASSDNGWTEAFF. CDR3 in DNA: TGTGCCAGCAGTGATAACGGGTGGACTGAAGCTTTCTTT.

This sequence joins TRBV7-2 and TRBJ1-5; 9 bases match TRBD1. V was pared by 1 base and J by 4 bases, with 2 bases of the junction left unmatched. The CDR3 contains 15 residues. Germline assignment: CDR1 SGHTA and CDR2 FQGNSA. The CDR3 DNA reads TGTGCCAGCAGCTTAGGGGACAGGGTAAATCAGCCCCAGCATTTT. Its translation is CASSLGDRVNQPQHF.

The chain recombines TRBV27 with TRBJ1-4; D is perhaps TRBD1 (5 bases). The CDR3 has 14 amino acids. Germline V gene lookup returns CDR1 MNHEY and CDR2 SMNVEV (reference sequence). The ends were cut back, 8 bases at V and 4 bases at J, with 14 bases in the middle. The CDR3, as DNA: TGTGCCAGCGCTCGGGACGGAAATAATGAAAAACTGTTTTTT. As protein: CASARDGNNEKLFF.

This clone appeared once. The J gene is TRBJ1-5, the V gene TRBV15, with D maybe TRBD1 (5 bases). Germline-derived CDR1 and CDR2 are LNHNV and YYDKDF (reference sequence). This CDR3 spans 16 amino acids. V lost 0 bases and J lost 4, with 13 bases in between. The CDR3 protein is CATSREDAGGNQPQHF. The CDR3 nucleotides read TGTGCCACCAGCAGAGAGGATGCGGGGGGGAATCAGCCCCAGCATTTT.

The chain employs TRBV5-6 and TRBJ2-7, with D perhaps TRBD2 (6 bases). From germline, CDR1 is SGHDT and CDR2 YYEEEE. The CDR3 has 14 residues. The ends were cut back, 2 bases at V and 3 bases at J, with 12 bases in the middle. The CDR3 bases are TGTGCCAGCAGCTTACCGGGACTTGGCTACGAGCAGTACTTC. Protein: CASSLPGLGYEQYF.

The rearrangement uses TRBV15 and TRBJ1-1; 7 bases line up with TRBD1. Per the germline V gene, CDR1 is LNHNV and CDR2 is YYDKDF (reference sequence). The CDR3 runs 16 residues. Trimming took 0 bases from V and 1 from J; bases not matched to a gene: 5. The CDR3 nucleotides are TGTGCCACCAGCAGAGATGGGACAGAGGGGAACACTGAAGCTTTCTTT. Its protein product is CATSRDGTEGNTEAFF.

The V and J genes are TRBV2 and TRBJ2-1; 7 bases match TRBD1. The V segment lost 4 bases and the J segment 8 bases; nucleotides outside the gene matches: 11. There are 15 residues in the CDR3. In germline, CDR1 is SNHLY, CDR2 FYNNEI. The CDR3 loop reads CASSVDGTAHDEQFF. Here the CDR3 DNA reads TGTGCCAGCAGTGTGGATGGGACAGCTCATGATGAGCAGTTCTTC.

This clone was picked up one time. The chain is built from TRBV2 and TRBJ2-7; D uncertain. The CDR3 is 14 residues long. From germline, CDR1 is SNHLY and CDR2 FYNNEI. V was trimmed by 1 base and J by 6 bases, leaving 13 bases between them. This CDR3 is CASSEDMSGTEQYF. DNA of the CDR3: TGTGCCAGCAGTGAAGATATGTCAGGAACCGAGCAGTACTTC.

This clone has just one count. This chain connects TRBV11-3 to TRBJ2-1; D may be TRBD1 (5 bases). Trimming removed 0 bases at V and 9 bases at J, with 12 bases between. CDR1 SGHNT and CDR2 YENEEA come from the germline V gene. The CDR3 loop spans 14 amino acids. CDR3 nucleotide sequence: TGTGCCAGCAGCTTAGATAGTAGGGGCGGTGAGCAGTTCTTC. Protein sequence: CASSLDSRGGEQFF.

This clone was seen a handful of times. This sequence joins TRBV11-3 and TRBJ2-5; D remains ambiguous. Germline assignment: CDR1 SGHNT and CDR2 YENEEA. CDR3 length: 14 residues. V lost 4 bases, J lost 5 bases, and 14 bases lay in between. The CDR3 sequence is CASSSRLARETQYF. CDR3 sequence (DNA): TGTGCCAGCAGCTCCAGGTTGGCCCGGGAGACCCAGTACTTC.

CDR3 nucleotides: TGTGCCAGCAGTGACTCAGGGATATACGGCGGGGAGCTGTTTTTT. Translation gives CASSDSGIYGGELFF. The V gene is TRBV6-4, the J gene TRBJ2-2; D unresolved. V lost 0 bases and J lost 7, with 12 bases in between. Germline CDR1 MRHNA, CDR2 SNTAGT. The CDR3 sequence is 15 residues long.

The chain is built from TRBV27 and TRBJ1-2; 10 bases match TRBD1. Germline CDR1 and CDR2: MNHEY and SMNVEV (reference sequence). This CDR3 is built from 13 residues. Trimming cost V 6 bases and J 13 bases; bases outside gene matches: 11. CDR3 DNA sequence: TGTGCCAGCAGCCCGGGACAGGGGCTAACTTGCACCTTC. This sequence encodes CASSPGQGLTCTF.

The chain is built from TRBV15 and TRBJ2-1; D is perhaps TRBD2 (5 bases). V lost 0 bases and J 3 bases, leaving 15 bases between the germline ends. This CDR3 comprises 17 residues. Germline lookup yields CDR1 LNHNV and CDR2 YYDKDF (reference sequence). Here the CDR3 reads CATSRDLMGAGYNEQFF. The CDR3 DNA reads as TGTGCCACCAGCAGAGATCTTATGGGAGCAGGCTACAATGAGCAGTTCTTC.

The chain employs TRBV3-1 (or the pseudogene TRBV3-2) and TRBJ1-1; TRBD1 matches at 7 bases. Trimming at V came to 3 bases and at J to 2 bases, leaving 9 bases not matched to a gene. Germline CDR1 LGHDT, CDR2 YNNKEL (reference sequence). The CDR3 is made up of 16 amino acids. The CDR3 sequence: CASSQTRGQFNTEAFF. CDR3 nucleotides: TGTGCCAGCAGCCAGACTAGGGGGCAGTTTAACACTGAAGCTTTCTTT.

This chain joins TRBV19 and TRBJ1-2, with D possibly being TRBD1 (5 bases). This CDR3 spans 15 amino acids. Trimming removed 8 bases from V and 4 bases from J, with 20 bases in between. In germline, CDR1 is LNHDA, CDR2 SQIVND (reference sequence). CDR3 bases: TGTGCCAGTCGTAGGGCCCGGGACGGTTCCTATGGCTACACCTTC. This translates into CASRRARDGSYGYTF.

Only a few counts were recorded for this clone. The V and J genes are TRBV18 and TRBJ2-7, with D possibly being TRBD1 (5 bases). Germline-derived CDR1 and CDR2 are KGHSH and LQKENI. The V and J ends lost 2 bases and 4 bases respectively, with 6 bases between them. This CDR3 spans 12 amino acids. The CDR3 DNA follows: TGTGCCAGCTCACCAGGACAATACGAGCAGTACTTC. It is translated as CASSPGQYEQYF.

This chain connects TRBV7-9 to TRBJ1-1, with D possibly TRBD1 on 6 matching bases. CDR1 SEHNR and CDR2 FQNEAQ come from the germline V gene (reference sequence). The CDR3 length is 13 residues. The ends were cut back, 6 bases at V and 1 base at J, with 9 bases in the middle. CDR3 coding DNA: TGTGCCAGCAGAGAGACAGGGAACACTGAAGCTTTCTTT. Translating it yields CASRETGNTEAFF.

This clone appeared a single time. V is TRBV7-2 and J is TRBJ2-1, with 11 bases identical to TRBD2. Germline V gene lookup returns CDR1 SGHTA and CDR2 FQGNSA. The CDR3 sequence is 15 residues long. The trim removed 4 bases at V and 8 bases at J, leaving 7 bases unmatched. The CDR3 sequence is CASSSLAGGGHEQFF. The CDR3 DNA is TGTGCCAGCAGCTCGTTAGCGGGAGGGGGACATGAGCAGTTCTTC.

This clone was recorded only once. The gene calls are TRBV14 and TRBJ2-2, with unresolved D. Trimming stripped 1 base from V and 5 bases from J, with 5 bases between. The germline gives CDR1 SGHDN, CDR2 FVKESK. The CDR3 spans 13 residues. The CDR3 loop is CASSQVGTGELFF. The CDR3 DNA follows: TGTGCCAGCAGCCAAGTAGGGACCGGGGAGCTGTTTTTT.

The J gene is TRBJ2-7, the V gene TRBV18; possibly TRBD1 or TRBD2 for D (5 bases each). CDR1 is KGHSH and CDR2 is LQKENI in the germline V gene. The V gene lost 6 bases and the J gene lost 2 bases, with 14 bases spanning the gap. There are 14 residues in the CDR3. For the CDR3, the DNA is TGTGCCAGCTCGCCCCGGGGCAGCGCCTACGAGCAGTACTTC. Translated, it gives CASSPRGSAYEQYF.

This chain links TRBV9 with TRBJ2-1; D is perhaps TRBD1 or TRBD2 (5 bases each). The V end lost 2 bases, the J end lost 4 bases, and 13 bases lay between the germline ends. Germline V CDR1 and CDR2: SGDLS, YYNGEE. The CDR3 has 15 amino acids. The CDR3 DNA is TGTGCCAGCAGCGTGGGACCCGGGGCGTACAATGAGCAGTTCTTC. It is translated as CASSVGPGAYNEQFF.

V usage is TRBV7-7 and J usage is TRBJ2-5; a possible D gene is TRBD2 (6 bases). The CDR3 contains 16 residues. Germline loops: CDR1 SSHAT, CDR2 FNYEAQ (reference sequence). Deletions cut 1 base from V and 5 bases from J, with 17 bases between. The CDR3 here is CASSLGARGREETQYF. Written as DNA, the CDR3 is TGTGCCAGCAGCTTAGGCGCGAGGGGCCGGGAGGAGACCCAGTACTTC.

The table lists this clone with a count of one. The chain couples TRBV24-1 to TRBJ2-1; a possible D gene is TRBD2 (6 bases). There are 15 residues in the CDR3. The germline V gene encodes CDR1 KGHDR and CDR2 SFDVKD. Trimming took 4 bases from V and 7 from J, leaving 16 bases between them. The CDR3 sequence is CATSDRGAARNEQFF. The CDR3 DNA is TGTGCCACCAGTGACCGCGGGGCGGCGAGGAATGAGCAGTTCTTC.

This clone was observed a few times. The chain carries TRBV7-2 and TRBJ1-1; D gene ambiguous. The CDR3 consists of 15 residues. V lost 6 bases to trimming and J lost 0 bases, with 14 bases between them. From germline, CDR1 is SGHTA and CDR2 FQGNSA. For the CDR3, the DNA is TGTGCCAGCAGAAAGCCGGCGGGGATGAACACTGAAGCTTTCTTT. Amino acids: CASRKPAGMNTEAFF. Full variable domain (outside the CDR3, taken from reference TRBV7-2 and TRBJ1-1): GAGVSQSPSNKVTEKGKDVELRCDPISGHTALYWYRQSLGQGLEFLIYFQGNSAPDKSGLPSDRFSAERTGGSVSTLTIQRTQQEDSAVYLCASRKPAGMNTEAFFGQGTRLTVV.

The rearrangement uses TRBV19 and TRBJ1-1; D call uncertain. This CDR3 spans 13 amino acids. Germline V gene sequence: CDR1 LNHDA, CDR2 SQIVND (reference sequence). V shed 6 bases and J shed 5 bases, with 13 bases lying between them. In DNA, the CDR3 is TGTGCCAGTAGATTTGGGGAAAGGACTGAAGCTTTCTTT. It is translated as CASRFGERTEAFF.

The chain recombines TRBV28 with TRBJ1-2; 9 nucleotides line up with TRBD1. V dropped 0 bases and J dropped 4; count of bases not matched to a gene: 0. CDR1 MDHEN and CDR2 SYDVKM come from the germline V gene. This CDR3 spans 14 amino acids. CDR3 bases: TGTGCCAGCAGTTTATGGACAGGGGGCTATGGCTACACCTTC. Translated: CASSLWTGGYGYTF.

This chain links TRBV5-1 with TRBJ2-4; TRBD1 might be the D (5 bases). The length of the CDR3 is 16 residues. The germline V and J ends were trimmed by 2 bases and 1 base, with 13 bases remaining between them. Germline V CDR1 and CDR2: SGHRS, YFSETQ. The CDR3 sequence is CASSFEPGSAKNIQYF. CDR3 sequence (DNA): TGCGCCAGCAGCTTCGAGCCAGGGTCGGCCAAAAACATTCAGTACTTC.

The V gene is TRBV11-2, the J gene TRBJ2-3, with no clear D. The CDR3 is 12 residues long. From germline, CDR1 is SGHAT and CDR2 FQNNGV. V was pared by 6 bases and J by 6 bases, with 10 bases between. Written as DNA, the CDR3 is TGTGCCAGCAGACGTTTGGGTGATACGCAGTATTTT. Translated: CASRRLGDTQYF.

The CDR3 is CAIRPGPRGELFF. The CDR3 DNA reads as TGTGCCATCAGGCCGGGACCACGCGGGGAGCTGTTTTTT. J is TRBJ2-2 and V is TRBV10-3; D may be TRBD1 or TRBD2 (5 bases each). V was clipped by 6 bases and J by 7 bases, with 12 bases between them. CDR3 length equals 13 residues. The germline gives CDR1 ENHRY, CDR2 SYGVKD.